A selection of T cell receptor beta chains follows, all from one sample in a study of blood T cell repertoires in COVID-19. Sequencing used immunoSEQ multiplex PCR; TCRdb keeps in-frame clones, though not all of them. The sample records fewer than 500,000 clones, approximately 86% being singletons. The sequenced sample consisted of PBMCs or T cells enriched from blood (not recorded which). The source is a woman between 18 and 29 years old who had recovered from COVID-19. Each CDR3 is given with its conserved first and last residue. D genes are given only for firm matches. Clone size is given for some rows only: seen once, a few or many times, or a class if the clone is expanded.

>TRBJ2-1|.|TRBV5-1|TRBD2
CASTLAGAYNEQFF
TGCGCCAGCACTCTAGCGGGGGCCTACAATGAGCAGTTCTTC
>TRBJ1-2|.|TRBV19|TRBD1
CASSPSAGGYGYTF
TGTGCCAGTAGTCCTTCCGCAGGGGGCTACGGCTACACCTTC
>TRBJ2-5|once|TRBV4-1|TRBD2
CASSQDLAEQETQYF
TGCGCCAGCAGCCAAGATCTAGCGGAGCAAGAGACCCAGTACTTC
>TRBJ1-4|.|TRBV5-8|.
CASSLGGNNEKLFF
TGTGCCAGCAGCTTGGGAGGGAACAATGAAAAACTGTTTTTT
>TRBJ2-1|.|TRBV7-2|TRBD2
CASSLNQRGVNEQFF
TGTGCCAGCAGCTTAAACCAGCGGGGGGTTAATGAGCAGTTCTTC
>TRBJ2-2|.|TRBV10-1|.
CASSPTANTGELFF
TGCGCCAGCAGTCCTACCGCGAACACCGGGGAGCTGTTTTTT
>TRBJ1-1|once|TRBV5-1|.
CASSSPGRGTEAFF
TGCGCCAGCAGCTCCCCGGGCCGGGGCACTGAAGCTTTCTTT
>TRBJ1-1|.|TRBV19|.
CASSMGGLAFF
TGTGCCAGTAGTATGGGGGGGCTAGCTTTCTTT
>TRBJ2-3|once|TRBV7-3|.
CASSSTPDSPTQYF
TGTGCCAGCAGCTCAACCCCAGACTCTCCCACGCAGTATTTT
>TRBJ2-1|.|TRBV12-3/TRBV12-4|.
CASSLDNEQFF
TGTGCCAGCAGTCTCGACAATGAGCAGTTCTTC
>TRBJ2-5|.|TRBV7-2|.
CASSLATVGGETQYF
TGTGCCAGCAGCTTAGCGACCGTAGGAGGAGAGACCCAGTACTTC
>TRBJ2-2|.|TRBV24-1|.
CATSVPAEAGELFF
.
>TRBJ1-3|once|TRBV30|TRBD1
CAWSGTGAGNTIYF
TGTGCCTGGTCGGGGACAGGGGCTGGAAACACCATATATTTT
>TRBJ1-2|.|TRBV27|TRBD1
CASRRPGQGIGYTF
TGTGCCAGCAGGCGACCGGGACAGGGGATTGGCTACACCTTC
>TRBJ1-6|.|TRBV11-1|.
CASGMPPSRASILHF
TGTGCCAGCGGCATGCCCCCCTCGCGGGCTTCGATCCTCCACTTT
>TRBJ1-1|once|TRBV3-1/TRBV3-2|TRBD1
CASSPRTGNTEAFF
TGTGCCAGCAGCCCCCGGACAGGGAACACTGAAGCTTTCTTT
>TRBJ2-3|.|TRBV27|.
CASSLGFNRGRSDTQYF
TGTGCCAGCAGTTTAGGATTTAATCGGGGTCGTTCAGATACGCAGTATTTT
>TRBJ2-1|.|TRBV18|TRBD2
CASSPPGLGEQFF
TGTGCCAGCTCACCCCCCGGACTAGGGGAGCAGTTCTTC
>TRBJ1-4|.|TRBV5-1|.
CASSPATNEKLFF
TGCGCCAGCAGCCCGGCAACTAATGAAAAACTGTTTTTT
>TRBJ2-7|.|TRBV27|TRBD2
CASSYTGTSGGRKYF
TGTGCCAGCAGTTACACCGGGACTAGCGGGGGGCGCAAGTACTTC
>TRBJ1-6|.|TRBV5-1|TRBD1
CASSRGVQGNSPLHF
TGCGCCAGCAGCCGCGGAGTACAGGGGAATTCACCCCTCCACTTT
>TRBJ2-7|.|TRBV16|.
CASSQWYGTPYSYEQYF
TGTGCCAGCAGCCAATGGTACGGGACTCCATATTCCTACGAGCAGTACTTC
>TRBJ1-5|.|TRBV27|.
CASGTQGFSNQPQHF
TGTGCCAGCGGGACCCAGGGGTTTAGCAATCAGCCCCAGCATTTT
>TRBJ2-1|.|TRBV4-1|TRBD2
CASSHGTSSYNEQFF
TGCGCCAGCAGCCACGGGACTAGCTCCTACAATGAGCAGTTCTTC
>TRBJ1-2|.|TRBV5-5|.
CASSLSGSNYGYTF
TGTGCCAGCAGCTTGTCAGGAAGCAACTATGGCTACACCTTC
>TRBJ2-3|.|TRBV2|.
CASTSSTDTQYF
TGTGCCAGCACGTCTAGCACAGATACGCAGTATTTT
>TRBJ2-1|few|TRBV24-1|TRBD2
CATSDPGRAEQFF
TGTGCCACCAGTGATCCCGGGAGGGCAGAGCAGTTCTTC
>TRBJ1-1|.|TRBV28|.
CASRPPNTEAFF
TGTGCCTCCAGGCCCCCGAACACTGAAGCTTTCTTT
>TRBJ2-3|few|TRBV4-2|.
CASSQDRTNPTDTQYF
TGTGCCAGCAGCCAAGACCGGACTAACCCCACAGATACGCAGTATTTT
>TRBJ1-1|once|TRBV4-1|TRBD1
CASSQGTGTDEAFF
TGCGCCAGCAGCCAAGGGACAGGGACAGATGAAGCTTTCTTT
>TRBJ1-2|.|TRBV19|.
CASSGWALTGSLRSNYGYTF
TGTGCCAGTAGTGGGTGGGCCCTTACAGGGTCCCTCCGATCTAACTATGGCTACACCTTC
>TRBJ1-6|once|TRBV4-1|.
CASSQDFGVSPLHF
TGCGCCAGCAGCCAAGATTTCGGGGTGTCACCCCTCCACTTT
>TRBJ2-6|.|TRBV5-1|TRBD2
CASSLGEGGLMANVLTF
TGCGCCAGCAGCTTGGGGGAGGGAGGCCTCATGGCCAACGTCCTGACTTTC
>TRBJ1-5|.|TRBV18|.
CASSPRKGQGGSTQHF
TGTGCCAGCTCACCACGCAAAGGCCAAGGGGGTTCGACCCAGCATTTT
>TRBJ1-1|.|TRBV7-9|.
CASTHDGENTEAFF
TGTGCCAGCACCCACGACGGAGAGAACACTGAAGCTTTCTTT
>TRBJ1-2|.|TRBV11-2|TRBD1
CASSLEGDRVSIYGYTF
TGTGCCAGCAGCTTAGAAGGGGACAGGGTGAGCATCTATGGCTACACCTTC
>TRBJ1-3|.|TRBV20-1|.
CSASDGQRSGNTIYF
TGCAGTGCTAGTGACGGACAGCGCTCTGGAAACACCATATATTTT
>TRBJ1-5|once|TRBV30|.
CAWREDAKIGQPQHF
TGTGCCTGGAGGGAGGACGCCAAAATCGGACAGCCCCAGCATTTT
>TRBJ2-1|once|TRBV7-9|.
CASSLPPQGLPYNEQFF
TGTGCCAGCAGCTTACCCCCACAGGGCCTACCCTACAATGAGCAGTTCTTC
>TRBJ2-5|.|TRBV2|TRBD2
CASAQERGNQETQYF
TGTGCCAGCGCCCAAGAGCGGGGGAACCAAGAGACCCAGTACTTC
>TRBJ1-2|once|TRBV2|.
CASTVPRTVRNGYTF
TGTGCCAGCACCGTTCCCCGGACAGTTCGAAATGGCTACACCTTC
>TRBJ2-3|.|TRBV19|.
CASSIRHEGRDTQYF
TGTGCCAGTAGTATAAGGCACGAGGGCAGAGATACGCAGTATTTT
>TRBJ1-3|.|TRBV11-2|.
CASRSNRDRNTIYF
TGTGCCAGCAGGAGTAACCGGGACAGAAACACCATATATTTT
>TRBJ1-1|.|TRBV6-5|.
CASSAGAGNTEAFF
TGTGCCAGCAGCGCAGGGGCAGGCAACACTGAAGCTTTCTTT
>TRBJ2-7|.|TRBV7-2|TRBD2
CATAKGLAGVRTYEQYF
TGTGCCACTGCAAAGGGACTAGCGGGGGTCCGTACCTACGAGCAGTACTTC